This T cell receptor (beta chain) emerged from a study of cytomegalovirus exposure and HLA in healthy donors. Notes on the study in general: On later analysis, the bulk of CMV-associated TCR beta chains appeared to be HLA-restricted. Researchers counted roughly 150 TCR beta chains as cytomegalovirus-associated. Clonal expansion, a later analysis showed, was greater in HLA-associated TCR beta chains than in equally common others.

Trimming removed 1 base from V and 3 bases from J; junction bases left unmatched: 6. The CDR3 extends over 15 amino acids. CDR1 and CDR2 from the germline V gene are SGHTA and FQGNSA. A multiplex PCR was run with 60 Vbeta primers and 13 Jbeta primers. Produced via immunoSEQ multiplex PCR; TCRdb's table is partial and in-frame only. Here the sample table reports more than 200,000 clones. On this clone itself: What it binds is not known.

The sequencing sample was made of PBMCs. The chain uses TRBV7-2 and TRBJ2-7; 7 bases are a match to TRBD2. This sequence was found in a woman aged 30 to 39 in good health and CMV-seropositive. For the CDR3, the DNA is TGTGCCAGCAGCTTAGATGGCGGGGGTAGCTACGAGCAGTACTTC. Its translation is CASSLDGGGSYEQYF.